This note documents a single T cell receptor (beta chain) sequence. As yet, its antigen is unknown. The sample originates from a study of T cell responses to AZD1222 COVID-19 vaccine. Study overall: Recipients boosted at about 4 weeks or about 12 weeks are pooled.

Repertoires were generated with immunoSEQ multiplex PCR, while TCRdb's copy carries only in-frame clones and drops some. This table has roughly 160,000 clones, 94% appearing once. After removal of 4 bases from V and 5 bases from J, the junction contained 3 bases not matched to a gene. The CDR3 totals 13 residues. CDR1 is SGHRS, CDR2 YFSETQ, per germline. Study conclusions and caveats: Compared with day 0, the breadth and depth of the Spike-specific TCR repertoire rose significantly after two doses of AZD1222. Repertoires in all cases were sampled only once the peak T cell response had passed. White British people made up most donors, females outnumbered males, and clonal diversity was possibly underestimated.

The specimen was peripheral blood, collected on day 0 of AZD1222 vaccination. The TCR originated in an adult in good health. The chain recombines TRBV5-1 with TRBJ1-5; TRBD1 matches 7 bases. CDR3 nucleotide sequence: TGCGCCAGCAGCGCCACAGGGGATCAGCCCCAGCATTTT. This gives the protein CASSATGDQPQHF.